The clone carrying this TCR beta chain was observed at least ten times. These data come from a study of low-dose radiotherapy and immunotherapy resistance in tumors. Study details: A total of 13 Gy over 26 weeks was given to Cohort 2 as 1 Gy per fraction every two weeks. The study gave patients oral aspirin 300 mg daily for four cycles from cycle 1 day 1. On an every-two-weeks schedule, patients received intravenous nivolumab 240 mg, along with ipilimumab 1 mg/kg every six weeks.

The ends lost 6 bases at V and 5 bases at J; junction bases unmatched: 5. The CDR3 sequence is 13 residues long. Germline CDR1 reads LGHDT; CDR2 reads YNNKEL (reference sequence). The sample's time point: after trial treatment. Treatment given: LDRT plus nivolumab, ipilimumab, low-dose cyclophosphamide and aspirin (RACIN trial). The TCRs were subjected to amplification over roughly 20 PCR cycles employing a constant-region primer in conjunction with a V-primer adapter. Amplification (by in vitro transcription) was performed on isolated mRNA. TCRdb processed the reads anew with MiXCR; each CDR3 protein has one entry. This table has some 53,000 distinct CDR3 sequences, 33% appearing once.

This receptor was obtained from a male donor with rectosigmoid adenocarcinoma. The material was PBMCs, obtained after low-dose radiotherapy plus immunotherapy. The V gene is TRBV3-1, the J gene TRBJ2-7; 9 nucleotides line up with TRBD1. The CDR3 loop is CASRGTGWHEQYF. In DNA, the CDR3 is TGTGCCAGCAGGGGGACAGGGTGGCACGAGCAGTACTTC.